The rows below give T cell receptor beta chains drawn from one sample of a study of early T cells in non-severe SARS-CoV-2 infection. TCRdb re-called the 5' RACE reads through MiXCR, storing one row per CDR3 protein. The sample yields about 77,000 distinct CDR3 sequences, about 16% seen once. Sequenced sample: whole blood. These receptors originate from an adult who was a healthcare worker with PCR-confirmed SARS-CoV-2 infection or an uninfected control (not recorded which). CDR3s include the opening cysteine and the closing phenylalanine or tryptophan. Each record gives: V gene, J gene, CDR3 protein.

TRBV2	TRBJ2-1	CASNRGDYNEQFF
TRBV6-1	TRBJ2-2	CASSGQLAGELFF
TRBV3-1	TRBJ1-1	CASSPLSPWRKRNTEAFF
TRBV7-9	TRBJ2-3	CASSSRQEYTDTQYF
TRBV7-9	TRBJ1-1	CASSLGRDDKSDMNTEAFF
TRBV20-1	TRBJ1-1	CSASRGNTEAFF
TRBV7-3	TRBJ2-2	CASSPDRGDTGELFF
TRBV28	TRBJ2-2	CASSWTGGETGELFF
TRBV7-2	TRBJ2-1	CASSFFPPDASGVNNEQFF
TRBV28	TRBJ1-4	CASYPGGSSEKLFF
TRBV7-3	TRBJ2-3	CASSQSSTDTQYF
TRBV12-3/TRBV12-4	TRBJ2-1	CASSFLGTGGLEQFF
TRBV25-1	TRBJ1-1	CASSGPPRTGEGTEAFF
TRBV27	TRBJ1-6	CASSLWDNNSPLHF
TRBV27	TRBJ1-2	CASSFKAGAYYGYTF
TRBV12-3/TRBV12-4	TRBJ1-5	CASSLADRQSSQPQHF
TRBV27	TRBJ2-7	CASSPSVHEQYF
TRBV7-2	TRBJ2-2	CASSLVGLMNTGELFF
TRBV3-1	TRBJ1-1	CASSPSVGIEAFF